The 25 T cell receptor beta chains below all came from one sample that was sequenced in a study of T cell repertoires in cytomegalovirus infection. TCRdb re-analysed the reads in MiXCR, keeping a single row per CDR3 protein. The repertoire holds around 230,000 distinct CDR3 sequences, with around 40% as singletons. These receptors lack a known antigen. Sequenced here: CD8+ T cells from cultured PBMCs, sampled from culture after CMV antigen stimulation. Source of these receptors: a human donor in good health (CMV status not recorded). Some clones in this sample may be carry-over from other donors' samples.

The CDR3 bases are TGTGCCAGCAGCCCTAATGGGTGGCGGGGCTACACCTTC. Protein sequence: CASSPNGWRGYTF. The chain employs TRBV3-1 and TRBJ1-2; D ambiguous. Trimming stripped 4 bases from V and 8 bases from J, with 14 bases between. CDR1 is LGHDT and CDR2 is YNNKEL in the germline V gene (reference sequence). CDR3 size: 13 residues.

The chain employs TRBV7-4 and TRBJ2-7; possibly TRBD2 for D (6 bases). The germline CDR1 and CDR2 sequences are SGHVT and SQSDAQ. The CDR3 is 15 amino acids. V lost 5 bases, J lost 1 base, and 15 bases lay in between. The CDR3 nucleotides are TGTGCCAGCAGCCCCCGGAGGGCCACGTCCTACGAGCAGTACTTC. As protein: CASSPRRATSYEQYF.

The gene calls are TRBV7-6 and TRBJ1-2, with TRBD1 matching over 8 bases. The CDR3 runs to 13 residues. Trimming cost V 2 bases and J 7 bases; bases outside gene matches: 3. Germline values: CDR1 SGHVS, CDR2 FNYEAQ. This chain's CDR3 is CASSLFTGGGYTF. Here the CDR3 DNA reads TGTGCCAGCAGCTTATTTACAGGGGGTGGCTACACCTTC. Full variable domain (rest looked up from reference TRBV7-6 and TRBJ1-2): GAGVSQSPRYKVTKRGQDVALRCDPISGHVSLYWYRQALGQGPEFLTYFNYEAQQDKSGLPNDRFSAERPEGSISTLTIQRTEQRDSAMYRCASSLFTGGGYTFGSGTRLTVV.

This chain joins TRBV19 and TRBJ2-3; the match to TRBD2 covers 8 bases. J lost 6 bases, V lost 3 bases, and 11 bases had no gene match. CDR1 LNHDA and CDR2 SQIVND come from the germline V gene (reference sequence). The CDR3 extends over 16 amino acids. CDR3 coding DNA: TGTGCCAGTAGTATGAGGCGGGAGGATCGTTGGGATACGCAGTATTTT. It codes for CASSMRREDRWDTQYF.

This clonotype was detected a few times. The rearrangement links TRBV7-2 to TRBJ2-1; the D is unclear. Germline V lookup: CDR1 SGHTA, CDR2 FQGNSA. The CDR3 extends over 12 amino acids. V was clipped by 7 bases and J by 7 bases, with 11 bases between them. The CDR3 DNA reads TGTGCCAGCACCCTAAACGGGAATGAGCAGTTCTTC. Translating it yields CASTLNGNEQFF.

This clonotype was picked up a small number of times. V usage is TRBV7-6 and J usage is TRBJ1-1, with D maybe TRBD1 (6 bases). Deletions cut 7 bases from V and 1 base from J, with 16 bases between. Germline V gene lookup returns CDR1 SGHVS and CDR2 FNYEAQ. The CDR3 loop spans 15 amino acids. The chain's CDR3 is CASNLRGRGNTEAFF. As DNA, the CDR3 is TGTGCCAGCAACCTCCGGGGCAGGGGGAACACTGAAGCTTTCTTT.

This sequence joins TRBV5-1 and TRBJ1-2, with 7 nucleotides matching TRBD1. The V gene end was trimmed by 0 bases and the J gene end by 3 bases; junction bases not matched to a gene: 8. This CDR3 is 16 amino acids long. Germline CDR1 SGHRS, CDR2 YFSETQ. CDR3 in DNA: TGCGCCAGCAGCTTGGATGGCCGGACAGGTTACTATGGCTACACCTTC. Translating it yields CASSLDGRTGYYGYTF.

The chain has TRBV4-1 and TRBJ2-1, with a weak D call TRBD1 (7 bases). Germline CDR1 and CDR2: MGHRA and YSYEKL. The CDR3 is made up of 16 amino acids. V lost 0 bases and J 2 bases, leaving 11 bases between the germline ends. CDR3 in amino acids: CASSQDAGGPYNEQFF. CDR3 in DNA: TGCGCCAGCAGCCAAGATGCAGGGGGGCCCTACAATGAGCAGTTCTTC.

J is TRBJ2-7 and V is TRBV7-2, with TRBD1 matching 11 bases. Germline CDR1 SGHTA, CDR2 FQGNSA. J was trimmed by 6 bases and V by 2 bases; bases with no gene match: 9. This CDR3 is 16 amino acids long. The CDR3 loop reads CASSLLGQGGKGEQYF. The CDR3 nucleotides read TGTGCCAGCAGCTTATTGGGACAGGGGGGAAAGGGCGAGCAGTACTTC.

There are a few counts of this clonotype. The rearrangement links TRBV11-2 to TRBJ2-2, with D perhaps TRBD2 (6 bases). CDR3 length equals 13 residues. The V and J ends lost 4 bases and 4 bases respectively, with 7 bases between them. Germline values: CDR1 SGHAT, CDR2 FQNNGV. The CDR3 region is CASSWDFTGELFF. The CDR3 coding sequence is TGTGCCAGCAGCTGGGACTTCACCGGGGAGCTGTTTTTT.

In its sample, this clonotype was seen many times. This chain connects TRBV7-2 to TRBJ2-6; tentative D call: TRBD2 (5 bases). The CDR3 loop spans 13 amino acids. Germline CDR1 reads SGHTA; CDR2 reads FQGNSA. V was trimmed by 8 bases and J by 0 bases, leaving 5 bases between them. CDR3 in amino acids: CASGSSGANVLTF. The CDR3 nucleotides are TGTGCCAGCGGGAGCTCTGGGGCCAACGTCCTGACTTTC.

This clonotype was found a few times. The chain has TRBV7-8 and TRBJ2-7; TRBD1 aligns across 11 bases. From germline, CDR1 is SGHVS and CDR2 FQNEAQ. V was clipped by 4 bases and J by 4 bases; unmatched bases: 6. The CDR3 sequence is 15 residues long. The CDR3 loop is CASSSSGTGGYEQYF. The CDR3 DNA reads TGTGCCAGCAGCTCGTCCGGGACAGGGGGTTACGAGCAGTACTTC.

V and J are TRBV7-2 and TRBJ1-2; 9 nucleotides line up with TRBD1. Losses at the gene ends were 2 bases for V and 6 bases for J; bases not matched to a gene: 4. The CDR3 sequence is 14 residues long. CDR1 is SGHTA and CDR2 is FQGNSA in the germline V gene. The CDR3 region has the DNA TGTGCCAGCAGCTTACCCCGACAGGGGGATGGCTACACCTTC. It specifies CASSLPRQGDGYTF.

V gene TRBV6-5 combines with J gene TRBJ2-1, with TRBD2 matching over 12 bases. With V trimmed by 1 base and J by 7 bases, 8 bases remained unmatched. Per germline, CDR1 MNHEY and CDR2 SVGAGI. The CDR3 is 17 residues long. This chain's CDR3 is CASSYWRTSGMNNEQFF. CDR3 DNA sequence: TGTGCCAGCAGTTACTGGAGGACTAGCGGGATGAATAATGAGCAGTTCTTC.

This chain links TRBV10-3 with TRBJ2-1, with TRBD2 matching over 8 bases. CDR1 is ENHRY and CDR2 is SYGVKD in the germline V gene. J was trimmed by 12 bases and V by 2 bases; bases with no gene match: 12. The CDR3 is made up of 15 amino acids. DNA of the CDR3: TGTGCCATCAGTGAGCCCCTACGGGAGGGACAAGGGCAGTTCTTC. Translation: CAISEPLREGQGQFF.

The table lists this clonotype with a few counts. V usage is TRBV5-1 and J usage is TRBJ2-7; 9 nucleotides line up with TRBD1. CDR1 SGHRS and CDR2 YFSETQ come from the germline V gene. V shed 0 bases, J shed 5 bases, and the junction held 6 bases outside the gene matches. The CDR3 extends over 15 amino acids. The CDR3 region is CASSLDGQGLNEQYF. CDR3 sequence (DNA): TGCGCCAGCAGCTTGGACGGACAGGGGCTGAACGAGCAGTACTTC.

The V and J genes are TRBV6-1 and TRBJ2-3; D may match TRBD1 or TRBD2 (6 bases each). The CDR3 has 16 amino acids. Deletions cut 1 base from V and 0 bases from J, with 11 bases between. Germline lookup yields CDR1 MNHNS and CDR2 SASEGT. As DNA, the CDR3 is TGTGCCAGCAGTGAAGTGGGGGGCCGGAGCACAGATACGCAGTATTTT. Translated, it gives CASSEVGGRSTDTQYF.

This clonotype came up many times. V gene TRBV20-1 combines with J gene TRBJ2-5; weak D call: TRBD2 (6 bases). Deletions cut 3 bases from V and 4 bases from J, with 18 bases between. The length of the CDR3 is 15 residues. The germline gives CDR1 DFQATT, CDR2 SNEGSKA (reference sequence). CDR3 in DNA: TGCAGTGCTAGGCCCTCGCGGGGCCGGGGAGAGACCCAGTACTTC. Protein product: CSARPSRGRGETQYF.

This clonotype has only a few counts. The CDR3 DNA reads as TGTGCCAGCAGTTTGGACCTCACCTACGAGCAGTACTTC. This translates into CASSLDLTYEQYF. The rearrangement uses TRBV6-1 and TRBJ2-7; D gene ambiguous. V lost 5 bases and J 2 bases, leaving 10 bases between the germline ends. This CDR3 is 13 amino acids long. CDR1 is MNHNS and CDR2 is SASEGT in the germline V gene.

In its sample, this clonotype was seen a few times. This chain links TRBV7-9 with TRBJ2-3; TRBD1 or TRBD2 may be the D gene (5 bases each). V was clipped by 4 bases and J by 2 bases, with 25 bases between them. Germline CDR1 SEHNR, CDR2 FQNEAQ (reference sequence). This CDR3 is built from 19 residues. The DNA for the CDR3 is TGTGCCAGCAGCTCGTCCCGAGGGGTGACTGTACCTGCCACAGATACGCAGTATTTT. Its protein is CASSSSRGVTVPATDTQYF.

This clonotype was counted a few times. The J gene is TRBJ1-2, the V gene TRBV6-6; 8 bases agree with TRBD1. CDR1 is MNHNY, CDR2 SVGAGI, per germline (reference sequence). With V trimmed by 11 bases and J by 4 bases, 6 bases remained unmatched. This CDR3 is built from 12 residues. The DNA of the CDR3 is TGTGCCGCACTGACAGGGGTCTATGGCTACACCTTC. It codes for CAALTGVYGYTF.

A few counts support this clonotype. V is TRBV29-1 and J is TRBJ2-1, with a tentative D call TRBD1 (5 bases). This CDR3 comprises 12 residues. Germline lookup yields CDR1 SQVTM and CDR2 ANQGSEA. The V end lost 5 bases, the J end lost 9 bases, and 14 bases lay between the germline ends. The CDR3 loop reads CSVSGQGAEQFF. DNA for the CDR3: TGCAGCGTTTCAGGGCAGGGCGCTGAGCAGTTCTTC.

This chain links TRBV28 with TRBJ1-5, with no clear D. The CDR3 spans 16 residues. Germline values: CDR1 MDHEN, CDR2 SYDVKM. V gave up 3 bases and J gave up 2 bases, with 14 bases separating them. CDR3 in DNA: TGTGCCAGCAGTTTGGGTCTTCCTATACGCAATCAGCCCCAGCATTTT. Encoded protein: CASSLGLPIRNQPQHF. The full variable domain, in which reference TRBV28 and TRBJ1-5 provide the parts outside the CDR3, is DVKVTQSSRYLVKRTGEKVFLECVQDMDHENMFWYRQDPGLGLRLIYFSYDVKMKEKGDIPEGYSVSREKKERFSLILESASTNQTSMYLCASSLGLPIRNQPQHFGDGTRLSIL.

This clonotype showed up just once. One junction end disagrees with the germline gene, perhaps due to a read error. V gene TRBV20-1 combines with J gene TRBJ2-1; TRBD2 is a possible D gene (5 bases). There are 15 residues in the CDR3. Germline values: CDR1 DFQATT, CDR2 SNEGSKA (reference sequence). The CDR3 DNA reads TGCAGTGGTAGAGATATTGGGAGCTCCTACAATGTGCAGTTCTTC. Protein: CSGRDIGSSYNVQFF.

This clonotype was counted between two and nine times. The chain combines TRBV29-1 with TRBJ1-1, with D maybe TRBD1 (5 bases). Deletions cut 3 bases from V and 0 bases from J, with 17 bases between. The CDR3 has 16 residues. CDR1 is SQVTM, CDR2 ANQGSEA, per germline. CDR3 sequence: CSVEGDGSFMNTEAFF. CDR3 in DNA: TGCAGCGTTGAGGGGGACGGCTCCTTTATGAACACTGAAGCTTTCTTT.